Following are 3 T cell receptor beta chains from one sample sequenced in a study of cytomegalovirus exposure and HLA in healthy donors. TCRdb keeps only in-frame clones here, not all; method: immunoSEQ multiplex PCR. The data show fewer than 85,000 clones, roughly 94% seen once. What was sequenced was PBMCs. These receptors originate from a woman younger than 35 in good health and CMV-seronegative.

This chain joins TRBV15 and TRBJ1-4, with 7 bases fitting TRBD1. J was trimmed by 4 bases and V by 1 base; bases with no gene match: 3. This CDR3 contains 15 residues. The germline gives CDR1 LNHNV, CDR2 YYDKDF (reference sequence). The CDR3 coding sequence is TGTGCCACCAGCAGAGCGACAGGGATTAATGAAAAACTGTTTTTT. This codes for CATSRATGINEKLFF.

This clone was picked up one time. CDR3 sequence: CASSPGVMSNQPQHF. The CDR3 region has the DNA TGTGCCAGCAGCCCGGGGGTAATGAGCAATCAGCCCCAGCATTTT. This rearrangement joins TRBV9 to TRBJ1-5; D may be TRBD1 (5 bases). The germline V gene encodes CDR1 SGDLS and CDR2 YYNGEE. The CDR3 runs to 15 residues. The V gene lost 4 bases and the J gene lost 1 base, with 12 bases spanning the gap.

V is TRBV4-1 and J is TRBJ2-1; tentatively, D is TRBD1 (6 bases). V lost 3 bases and J 4 bases, leaving 10 bases between the germline ends. From germline, CDR1 is MGHRA and CDR2 YSYEKL. The CDR3 loop spans 14 amino acids. CDR3 sequence: CASSHADRYNEQFF. For the CDR3, the DNA is TGCGCCAGCAGCCATGCGGACAGATACAATGAGCAGTTCTTC.